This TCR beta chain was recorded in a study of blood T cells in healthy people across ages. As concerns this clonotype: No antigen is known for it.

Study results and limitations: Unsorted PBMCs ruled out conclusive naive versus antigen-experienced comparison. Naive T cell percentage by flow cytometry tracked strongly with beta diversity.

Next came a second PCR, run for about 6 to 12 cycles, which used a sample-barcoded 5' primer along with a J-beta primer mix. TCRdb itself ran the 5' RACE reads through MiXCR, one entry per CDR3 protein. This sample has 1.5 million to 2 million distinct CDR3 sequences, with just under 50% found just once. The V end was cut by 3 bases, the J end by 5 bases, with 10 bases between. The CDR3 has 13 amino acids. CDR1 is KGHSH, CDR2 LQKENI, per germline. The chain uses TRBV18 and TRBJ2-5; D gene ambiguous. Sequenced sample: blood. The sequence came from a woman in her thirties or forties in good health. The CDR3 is CASSPPTVETQYF. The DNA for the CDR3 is TGTGCCAGCTCACCTCCGACGGTCGAGACCCAGTACTTC.